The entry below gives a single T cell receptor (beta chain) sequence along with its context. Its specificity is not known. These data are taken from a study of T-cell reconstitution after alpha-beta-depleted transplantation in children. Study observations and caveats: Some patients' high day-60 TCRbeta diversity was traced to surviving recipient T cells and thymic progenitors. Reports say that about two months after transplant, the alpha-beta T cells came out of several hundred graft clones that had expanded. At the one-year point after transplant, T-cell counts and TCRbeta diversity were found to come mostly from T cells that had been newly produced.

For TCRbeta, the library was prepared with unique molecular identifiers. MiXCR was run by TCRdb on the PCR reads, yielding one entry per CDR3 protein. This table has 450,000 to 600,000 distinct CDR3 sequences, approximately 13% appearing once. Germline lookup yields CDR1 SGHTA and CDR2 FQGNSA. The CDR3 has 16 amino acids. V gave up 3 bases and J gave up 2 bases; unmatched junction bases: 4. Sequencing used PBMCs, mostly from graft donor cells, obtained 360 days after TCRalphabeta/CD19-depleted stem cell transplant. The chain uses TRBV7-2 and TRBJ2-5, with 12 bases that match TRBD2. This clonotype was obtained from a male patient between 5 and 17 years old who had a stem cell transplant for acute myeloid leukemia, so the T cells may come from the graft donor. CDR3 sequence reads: CASSFGTSGYQETQYF. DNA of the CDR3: TGTGCCAGCAGCTTCGGGACTAGCGGGTATCAAGAGACCCAGTACTTC.